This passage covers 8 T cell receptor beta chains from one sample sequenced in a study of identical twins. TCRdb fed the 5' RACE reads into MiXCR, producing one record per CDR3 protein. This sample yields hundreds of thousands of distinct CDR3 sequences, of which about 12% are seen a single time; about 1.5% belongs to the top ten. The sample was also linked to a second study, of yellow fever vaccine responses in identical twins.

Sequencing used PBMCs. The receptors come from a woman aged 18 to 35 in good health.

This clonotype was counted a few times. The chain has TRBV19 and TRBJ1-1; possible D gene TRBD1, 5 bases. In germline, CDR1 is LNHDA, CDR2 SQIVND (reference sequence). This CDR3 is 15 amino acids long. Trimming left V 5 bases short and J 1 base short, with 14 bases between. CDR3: CASSYWGTTNTEAFF. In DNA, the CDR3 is TGTGCCAGTAGTTATTGGGGCACAACGAACACTGAAGCTTTCTTT.

CDR3 region: CASSLIRDRAPYNEQFF. In DNA, the CDR3 is TGCGCCAGCAGCCTAATCCGGGACAGGGCCCCCTACAATGAGCAGTTCTTC. This chain uses TRBV5-1 with TRBJ2-1, with TRBD1 identical over 9 bases. Looked up from germline, CDR1 is SGHRS and CDR2 is YFSETQ. The CDR3 extends over 17 amino acids. V lost 4 bases, J lost 2 bases, and 10 bases stayed unmatched. Combining the CDR3 with reference TRBV5-1 and TRBJ2-1 gives the whole variable domain KAGVTQTPRYLIKTRGQQVTLSCSPISGHRSVSWYQQTPGQGLQFLFEYFSETQRNKGNFPGRFSGRQFSNSRSEMNVSTLELGDSALYLCASSLIRDRAPYNEQFFGPGTRLTVL.

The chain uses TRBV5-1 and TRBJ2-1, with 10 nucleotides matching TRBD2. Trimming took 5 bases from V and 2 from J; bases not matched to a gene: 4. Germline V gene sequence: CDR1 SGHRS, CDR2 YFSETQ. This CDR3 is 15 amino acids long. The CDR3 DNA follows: TGCGCCAGCAGGGCCGGGACTAGCGCCTACAATGAGCAGTTCTTC. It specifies CASRAGTSAYNEQFF.

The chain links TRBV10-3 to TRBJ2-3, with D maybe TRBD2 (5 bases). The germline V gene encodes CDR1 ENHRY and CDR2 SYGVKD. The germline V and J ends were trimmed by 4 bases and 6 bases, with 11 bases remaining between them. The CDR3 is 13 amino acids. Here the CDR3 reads CAISGTSRDTQYF. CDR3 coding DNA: TGTGCCATCAGTGGGACTTCCCGGGATACGCAGTATTTT.

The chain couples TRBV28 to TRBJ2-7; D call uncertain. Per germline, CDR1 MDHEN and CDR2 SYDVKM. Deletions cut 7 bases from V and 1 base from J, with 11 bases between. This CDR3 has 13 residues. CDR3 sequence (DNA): TGTGCCAGCACCTTCAACCCATCCTACGAGCAGTACTTC. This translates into CASTFNPSYEQYF.

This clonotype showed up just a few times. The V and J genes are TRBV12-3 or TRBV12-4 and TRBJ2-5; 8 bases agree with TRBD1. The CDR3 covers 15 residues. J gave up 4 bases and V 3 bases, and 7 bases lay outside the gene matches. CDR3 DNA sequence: TGTGCCAGCAGTTTTGGACAGGGAATGGGAGAGACCCAGTACTTC. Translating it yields CASSFGQGMGETQYF.

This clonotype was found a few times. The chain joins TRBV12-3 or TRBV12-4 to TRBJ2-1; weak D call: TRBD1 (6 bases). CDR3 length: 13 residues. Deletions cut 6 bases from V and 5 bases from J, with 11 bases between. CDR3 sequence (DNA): TGTGCCAGCAGCCGGACAGAGGACAATGAGCAGTTCTTC. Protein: CASSRTEDNEQFF.

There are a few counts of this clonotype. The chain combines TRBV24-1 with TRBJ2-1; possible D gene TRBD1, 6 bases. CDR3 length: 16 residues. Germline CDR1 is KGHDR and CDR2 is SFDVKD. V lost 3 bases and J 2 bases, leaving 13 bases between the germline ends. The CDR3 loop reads CATSDTGQSTYNEQFF. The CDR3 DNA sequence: TGTGCCACCAGTGATACTGGACAGAGTACCTACAATGAGCAGTTCTTC.